This TCR beta chain was identified during a study of T-cell reconstitution after alpha-beta-depleted transplantation in children. Unique molecular identifiers were built into the TCRbeta library. MiXCR, applied by TCRdb to the PCR reads, yields one record per CDR3 protein. The table lists around 130,000 distinct CDR3 sequences, 9.7% of them singletons. V was pared by 8 bases and J by 1 base, with 11 bases between. Per the germline V gene, CDR1 is MNHNS and CDR2 is SASEGT. The CDR3 sequence is 14 residues long. The clonotype comes from a girl under three years old who had a stem cell transplant for combined immunodeficiency, so the T cells may come from the graft donor. The genes are TRBV6-1 and TRBJ2-2; a possible D gene is TRBD1 (6 bases). Here the sequenced sample was PBMCs, mostly from graft donor cells, taken 180 days after TCRalphabeta/CD19-depleted stem cell transplant. The CDR3 nucleotides are TGTGCCAGCGTCTGGGGGCAGAACACCGGGGAGCTGTTTTTT. As protein: CASVWGQNTGELFF.